Here is one T cell receptor beta chain with its context. This record comes from a study of T cells in severe cutaneous drug reactions. The patients sequenced had a carbamazepine-induced Stevens-Johnson syndrome or toxic epidermal necrolysis reaction. The iRepertoire multiplex PCR system with TCR subtype-specific primers built both bulk and single-cell libraries. TCRdb re-analyzed the multiplex PCR reads; it lists each CDR3 protein once, without DNA. The table for this sample gives over 7,000 distinct CDR3 sequences. This receptor was identified in a human donor with a severe cutaneous adverse drug reaction. The sequenced sample consisted of cells from a skin blister.

CDR3 residues: CASSILPGQGDQPQHF. The chain combines TRBV19 with TRBJ1-5; there is no DNA to check the TCRdb D call of TRBD1. This CDR3 contains 16 residues. Germline V lookup: CDR1 LNHDA, CDR2 SQIVND (reference sequence).